One sample yielded the 2 T cell receptor beta chains listed below, sequenced in a study of cytomegalovirus exposure and HLA in healthy donors. The PCR contained 60 Vbeta and 13 Jbeta primers. Here immunoSEQ multiplex PCR was the method, and the copy in TCRdb shows in-frame clones only, minus some. The sample lists roughly 100,000 clones; around 80% were seen once. Source material: PBMCs. All receptors come from a male donor in good health and CMV-seronegative.

This rearrangement joins TRBV2 to TRBJ2-5; 9 bases match TRBD2. Germline V gene data show CDR1 as SNHLY and CDR2 as FYNNEI. The trim removed 7 bases at V and 4 bases at J, leaving 7 bases unmatched. This CDR3 comprises 14 residues. The CDR3 DNA sequence: TGTGCCAGCACCCCGGGACTAGCAGTAGAGACCCAGTACTTC. Translation gives CASTPGLAVETQYF.

The chain uses TRBV7-2 and TRBJ1-2; no definite D call. The CDR3 has 12 amino acids. V was shortened by 7 bases and J by 3 bases, with 9 bases between the two germline ends. Per the germline V gene, CDR1 is SGHTA and CDR2 is FQGNSA. CDR3 protein: CASTRRDYGYTF. The CDR3 DNA sequence: TGTGCCAGCACTAGACGGGACTATGGCTACACCTTC.